The present T cell receptor beta chain was sequenced within a study of blood T cell repertoires in COVID-19. Whole-study context: In each case, the material was cDNA or gDNA derived from T cells, B-cell-depleted T cells, or PBMCs.

Losses at the gene ends were 4 bases for V and 2 bases for J; bases not matched to a gene: 11. Looked up from germline, CDR1 is SGHTA and CDR2 is FQGNSA. The CDR3 is 17 amino acids. This clone was counted a single time. Authors' processing steps: Estimates of nucleated cell counts were drawn from the amplification of reference gene primers. Data came from immunoSEQ multiplex PCR; TCRdb stores just in-frame clones and leaves some out. V, J and clone size are those of that table, while D and trimming were read from the DNA. Of 150,000 to 200,000 clones in the sample, approximately 81% were seen once. The source material was peripheral blood. This sequence originates from a person aged 65 to 79 with COVID-19, enrolled during active disease. The chain is built from TRBV7-2 and TRBJ2-5, with 9 bases aligning to TRBD2. CDR3 nucleotide sequence: TGTGCCAGCAGCTCCCGCAGGCCTAGCGGGATTCAAGAGACCCAGTACTTC. This encodes CASSSRRPSGIQETQYF.